This TCR beta chain was identified in a study of blood T cell repertoires in COVID-19. This clone was seen only once. The method was immunoSEQ multiplex PCR; TCRdb's version includes in-frame clones alone and lacks a portion of them. The sample holds roughly 200,000 clones, about 85% seen once. The CDR3 runs to 14 residues. Trimming left V 5 bases short and J 2 bases short, with 12 bases between. In germline, CDR1 is SGHRS, CDR2 YFSETQ. Sequenced sample: peripheral blood. This clonotype was sampled from a human donor in a cohort sampled during active COVID-19. The chain couples TRBV5-1 to TRBJ2-3, with a possible D match to TRBD2 (5 bases). CDR3 in amino acids: CASSYDYYTDTQYF. CDR3 nucleotides: TGCGCCAGCAGTTACGACTACTACACAGATACGCAGTATTTT.